The rows below give T cell receptor beta chains drawn from one sample of a study of blood T cell repertoires in COVID-19. The method was immunoSEQ multiplex PCR; TCRdb's version includes in-frame clones alone and lacks a portion of them. This table holds 140,000 or so clones, 81% found once. The source material was peripheral blood. The receptors stem from a human donor in a cohort sampled during active COVID-19. CDR3s leave out the opening cysteine and the closing phenylalanine or tryptophan. Fields, in order: V gene, J gene, clone size, CDR3 protein. Part of the rows lack a size; the others show once, few, many or a class for expanded clones.

v_call: TRBV9
j_call: TRBJ1-6
clone_size: -
cdr3_aa: ASNPGQGRDYSPLH

v_call: TRBV18
j_call: TRBJ2-4
clone_size: -
cdr3_aa: ASSPRQESDIQY

v_call: TRBV4-1
j_call: TRBJ2-7
clone_size: -
cdr3_aa: ASSQDPPLYEQY

v_call: TRBV5-1
j_call: TRBJ2-2
clone_size: -
cdr3_aa: ASTSQSGSGELF

v_call: TRBV5-1
j_call: TRBJ2-5
clone_size: once
cdr3_aa: ASSLSSRETQY

v_call: TRBV2
j_call: TRBJ1-5
clone_size: -
cdr3_aa: ASRAGTGSIGRNQPQH

v_call: TRBV10-1
j_call: TRBJ1-1
clone_size: few
cdr3_aa: ASSPGEGDTEAF

v_call: TRBV28
j_call: TRBJ1-2
clone_size: -
cdr3_aa: ASSRDRSGYGYT

v_call: TRBV28
j_call: TRBJ1-6
clone_size: -
cdr3_aa: ASSLGHRGSPLH

v_call: TRBV3-1/TRBV3-2
j_call: TRBJ1-6
clone_size: -
cdr3_aa: ASSQLDNLLH

v_call: TRBV6-5
j_call: TRBJ2-5
clone_size: -
cdr3_aa: ASRLPGLAGGGQY

v_call: TRBV4-1
j_call: TRBJ2-7
clone_size: once
cdr3_aa: ASSHLLRGVHEQY

v_call: TRBV7-2
j_call: TRBJ2-3
clone_size: -
cdr3_aa: ASSLRKAGGPDTQY

v_call: TRBV15
j_call: TRBJ2-5
clone_size: -
cdr3_aa: ATSSGDSRFAQY

v_call: TRBV5-1
j_call: TRBJ1-1
clone_size: -
cdr3_aa: ASSGQLSVNTEAF

v_call: TRBV28
j_call: TRBJ2-7
clone_size: once
cdr3_aa: ASSFLGVRGHNSYEQY

v_call: TRBV29-1
j_call: TRBJ2-1
clone_size: -
cdr3_aa: SLEKRDTDNEQF

v_call: TRBV20-1
j_call: TRBJ2-7
clone_size: -
cdr3_aa: SASPSLYEQY

v_call: TRBV6-6
j_call: TRBJ2-5
clone_size: -
cdr3_aa: ASSNSRETQY

v_call: TRBV5-1
j_call: TRBJ2-2
clone_size: -
cdr3_aa: ASRLGLANTGELF

v_call: TRBV5-1
j_call: TRBJ2-7
clone_size: once
cdr3_aa: ASSIGQGTYEQY

v_call: TRBV9
j_call: TRBJ1-5
clone_size: -
cdr3_aa: ASSVERDRSYQPQH

v_call: TRBV4-2
j_call: TRBJ2-7
clone_size: -
cdr3_aa: ASSHPGTSGSYEQY

v_call: TRBV7-2
j_call: TRBJ2-2
clone_size: -
cdr3_aa: ASSFRTTGTGELF

v_call: TRBV9
j_call: TRBJ2-1
clone_size: -
cdr3_aa: ASSVGSAPSGEQF

v_call: TRBV5-1
j_call: TRBJ1-2
clone_size: -
cdr3_aa: ASSSGGGGYGYT

v_call: TRBV6-6
j_call: TRBJ1-1
clone_size: -
cdr3_aa: ASSATTGVNTEAF

v_call: TRBV19
j_call: TRBJ1-5
clone_size: few
cdr3_aa: ASSRRDRAQSNQPQH

v_call: TRBV24-1
j_call: TRBJ2-1
clone_size: -
cdr3_aa: ATSEVGLAGGNEQF

v_call: TRBV6-5
j_call: TRBJ2-3
clone_size: -
cdr3_aa: ASSEDTYTDTQY

v_call: TRBV27
j_call: TRBJ2-7
clone_size: -
cdr3_aa: ATQRAGDYEQY

v_call: TRBV19
j_call: TRBJ1-1
clone_size: -
cdr3_aa: ASSPPGIRLRTEAF

v_call: TRBV3-1/TRBV3-2
j_call: TRBJ1-3
clone_size: -
cdr3_aa: ASSRGTGDSSGNTIY

v_call: TRBV3-1/TRBV3-2
j_call: TRBJ2-1
clone_size: once
cdr3_aa: ASSPPPGARYNEQF

v_call: TRBV6-1
j_call: TRBJ2-3
clone_size: -
cdr3_aa: ASSEGLVSGRTDTQY

v_call: TRBV4-1
j_call: TRBJ2-3
clone_size: many
cdr3_aa: ASSQGTTDTQY

v_call: TRBV7-2
j_call: TRBJ2-2
clone_size: -
cdr3_aa: ASSLLAGGQGTGELF

v_call: TRBV6-5
j_call: TRBJ2-3
clone_size: -
cdr3_aa: ASRHPSTDTQY

v_call: TRBV5-4
j_call: TRBJ2-7
clone_size: -
cdr3_aa: ASSLRGYEQY

v_call: TRBV4-2
j_call: TRBJ2-4
clone_size: -
cdr3_aa: ASSQEGQGKNIQY

v_call: TRBV11-2
j_call: TRBJ2-7
clone_size: once
cdr3_aa: ASSLGGGQDPYEQY

v_call: TRBV19
j_call: TRBJ2-4
clone_size: -
cdr3_aa: ASSPGLAGVGIQY

v_call: TRBV7-9
j_call: TRBJ2-6
clone_size: -
cdr3_aa: ASSHRPGQVNSGANVLT

v_call: TRBV6-5
j_call: TRBJ1-5
clone_size: -
cdr3_aa: ASSNDRVSNQPQH

v_call: TRBV19
j_call: TRBJ1-5
clone_size: many
cdr3_aa: ASSGRGGLNQPQH

v_call: TRBV29-1
j_call: TRBJ2-4
clone_size: -
cdr3_aa: SVEASGRDY

v_call: TRBV19
j_call: TRBJ2-3
clone_size: once
cdr3_aa: ASSVRGGQSTDTQY

v_call: TRBV29-1
j_call: TRBJ2-5
clone_size: -
cdr3_aa: SVQGQGAFGETQY

v_call: TRBV5-6
j_call: TRBJ2-7
clone_size: -
cdr3_aa: ASSEAGTFY

v_call: TRBV24-1
j_call: TRBJ1-2
clone_size: -
cdr3_aa: ATSDPTTGDVVMA

v_call: TRBV6-1
j_call: TRBJ2-7
clone_size: -
cdr3_aa: ASSEAPGYSYEQY

v_call: TRBV6-2/TRBV6-3
j_call: TRBJ2-1
clone_size: once
cdr3_aa: ASSYPLNEQF